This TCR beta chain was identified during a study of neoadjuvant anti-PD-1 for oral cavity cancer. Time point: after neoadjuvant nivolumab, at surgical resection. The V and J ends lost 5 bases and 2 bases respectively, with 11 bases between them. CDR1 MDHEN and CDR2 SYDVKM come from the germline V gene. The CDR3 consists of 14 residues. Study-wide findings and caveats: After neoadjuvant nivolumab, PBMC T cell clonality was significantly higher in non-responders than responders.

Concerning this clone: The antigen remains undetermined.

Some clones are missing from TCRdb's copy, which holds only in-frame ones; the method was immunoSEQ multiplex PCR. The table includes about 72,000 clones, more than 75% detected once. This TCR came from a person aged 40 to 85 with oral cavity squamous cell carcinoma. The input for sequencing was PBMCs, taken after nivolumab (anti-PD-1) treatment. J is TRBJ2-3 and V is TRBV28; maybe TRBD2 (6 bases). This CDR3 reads CASSGGRYTDTQYF. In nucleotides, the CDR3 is TGTGCCAGCAGTGGGGGGAGGTACACAGATACGCAGTATTTT. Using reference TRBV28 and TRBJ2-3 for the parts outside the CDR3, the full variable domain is DVKVTQSSRYLVKRTGEKVFLECVQDMDHENMFWYRQDPGLGLRLIYFSYDVKMKEKGDIPEGYSVSREKKERFSLILESASTNQTSMYLCASSGGRYTDTQYFGPGTRLTVL.